This TCR beta chain comes out of a study of blood T cell repertoires in COVID-19. About the study: Spain, Italy and the United States supplied samples that represented acute and convalescent COVID-19. Nucleic acid was either cDNA or gDNA, and it came from T cells, B-cell-depleted T cells, or PBMCs.

Germline assignment: CDR1 SNHLY and CDR2 FYNNEI. With 3 bases removed from V and 4 bases from J, the gap between germline ends came to 12 bases. This CDR3 has 14 residues. How the authors handled the data: Quantification of nucleated cells was approximated via reference gene primer amplification. Using immunoSEQ multiplex PCR, the repertoire was profiled, and TCRdb retains in-frame clones only, with some absent. The V and J calls and clone size are taken from that table; D and trimming were inferred from the DNA. The repertoire consists of about 110,000 clones, with 75% to 90% occurring once and the leading ten covering approximately 7%.

What was sequenced was peripheral blood. The V and J genes are TRBV2 and TRBJ1-1, with D uncertain. This sequence was found in a woman aged 45-65 years with acute or convalescent COVID-19. This chain's CDR3 is CASSERGLGTEAFF. CDR3 DNA: TGTGCCAGCAGTGAGAGAGGGCTGGGCACTGAAGCTTTCTTT.